This TCR beta chain was observed in a study of response to subunit inactivated influenza vaccine. Study observations and caveats: With each seasonal influenza vaccination, the authors suggested, few new T cells are recruited.

From the RT-PCR reads, TCRdb called clonotypes with MiXCR, one entry per CDR3 protein. The repertoire holds fewer than 750,000 distinct CDR3 sequences, 12% to 15% seen once, with approximately 10% in the top ten. This CDR3 has 15 residues. Trimming removed 7 bases from V and 1 base from J; junction bases left unmatched: 7. On this clonotype itself: Its antigen is not identified.

Sequenced material: PBMCs from blood, taken approximately 13 days after vaccination. This chain links TRBV12-3 or TRBV12-4 with TRBJ2-5; 9 bases are a match to TRBD2. This TCR came from a man in his fifties who received an inactivated influenza vaccine. The CDR3 DNA reads TGTGCCAGCACCTGGCGGGGGGGCCCCCAAGAGACCCAGTACTTC. Amino acid sequence: CASTWRGGPQETQYF.